Following are 20 T cell receptor beta chains from one sample sequenced in a study of blood T cell repertoires in COVID-19. Assay used: immunoSEQ multiplex PCR; TCRdb lists only in-frame clones, some missing. Of 150,000 to 200,000 clones listed, about 83% were seen once; the top ten hold approximately 19%. What was sequenced was peripheral blood. The receptors shown here come from a woman aged 70-85 years who had recovered from COVID-19.

The chain links TRBV6-1 to TRBJ2-7; perhaps TRBD2 as D (5 bases). The V end lost 3 bases, the J end lost 0 bases, and 9 bases lay between the germline ends. The CDR3 is 14 amino acids. Germline loops: CDR1 MNHNS, CDR2 SASEGT. CDR3: CASSDPGISYEQYF. Written as DNA, the CDR3 is TGTGCCAGCAGTGATCCGGGGATCTCCTACGAGCAGTACTTC.

This chain connects TRBV7-9 to TRBJ2-7; D may be TRBD2 (5 bases). Trimming shortened V by 7 bases and J by 1 base, and 11 bases separated the two germline ends. Per germline, CDR1 SEHNR and CDR2 FQNEAQ (reference sequence). CDR3 length: 13 residues. The CDR3 sequence is CASTSEGSYEQYF. CDR3 nucleotide sequence: TGTGCCAGCACCTCTGAGGGATCCTACGAGCAGTACTTC.

In DNA form, the CDR3 reads TGCGCCAGCAGCCCAAGCGGGAGGGCCGAGACAGATACGCAGTATTTT. It encodes CASSPSGRAETDTQYF. The genes are TRBV5-1 and TRBJ2-3, with 10 bases that match TRBD2. After removal of 4 bases from V and 3 bases from J, the junction contained 8 bases not matched to a gene. Germline values: CDR1 SGHRS, CDR2 YFSETQ. The CDR3 runs to 16 residues. Complete variable domain (other parts from reference TRBV5-1 and TRBJ2-3): KAGVTQTPRYLIKTRGQQVTLSCSPISGHRSVSWYQQTPGQGLQFLFEYFSETQRNKGNFPGRFSGRQFSNSRSEMNVSTLELGDSALYLCASSPSGRAETDTQYFGPGTRLTVL.

The V gene is TRBV5-1, the J gene TRBJ1-1, with D perhaps TRBD1 (5 bases). Per the germline V gene, CDR1 is SGHRS and CDR2 is YFSETQ. The CDR3 is 14 residues long. Trimming took 5 bases from V and 1 from J, leaving 12 bases between them. This CDR3 is CASREAGQNTEAFF. CDR3 in DNA: TGCGCCAGCAGGGAAGCAGGGCAGAACACTGAAGCTTTCTTT.

The gene calls are TRBV4-2 and TRBJ2-7; D may be TRBD2 (5 bases). The germline gives CDR1 LGHNA, CDR2 YNFKEQ. Trimming took off 3 bases at V and 0 bases at J, with 12 bases between the two ends. This CDR3 comprises 15 residues. The CDR3 is CASSQAFEGSYEQYF. As DNA, the CDR3 is TGTGCCAGCAGCCAGGCCTTCGAGGGCTCCTACGAGCAGTACTTC.

The V call is TRBV6-2 or TRBV6-3, the J call TRBJ2-7; 8 positions match TRBD1. CDR3 length equals 15 residues. Germline V CDR1 and CDR2: MNHEY, SVGEGT. With V trimmed by 2 bases and J by 4 bases, 7 bases remained unmatched. This CDR3 reads CASSYAGTGSYEQYF. The CDR3 DNA follows: TGTGCCAGCAGTTACGCGGGGACAGGTTCGTACGAGCAGTACTTC.

The V gene is TRBV11-3, the J gene TRBJ2-2, with 7 bases aligning to TRBD2. Trimming cost V 3 bases and J 7 bases; bases outside gene matches: 5. This CDR3 comprises 14 residues. Germline V gene data show CDR1 as SGHNT and CDR2 as YENEEA. CDR3 nucleotides: TGTGCCAGCAGCTTGTCTAGCGGATACGGGGAGCTGTTTTTT. Residues: CASSLSSGYGELFF.

The J gene is TRBJ2-1, the V gene TRBV7-2; D is perhaps TRBD1 (6 bases). Germline loops: CDR1 SGHTA, CDR2 FQGNSA. This CDR3 is 14 amino acids long. V lost 5 bases, J lost 9 bases, and 17 bases lay in between. CDR3 DNA sequence: TGTGCCAGCAGCCCACAGGGCCAAGGGGGTGAGCAGTTCTTC. This codes for CASSPQGQGGEQFF.

The chain carries TRBV18 and TRBJ1-2; 9 bases line up with TRBD1. The CDR3 is made up of 17 amino acids. J gave up 4 bases and V 4 bases, and 13 bases lay outside the gene matches. Germline lookup yields CDR1 KGHSH and CDR2 LQKENI. As DNA, the CDR3 is TGTGCCAGCTCACAGCGGACAGGGGCTCACCCGATCTATGGCTACACCTTC. Its translation: CASSQRTGAHPIYGYTF.

The chain has TRBV5-1 and TRBJ1-4; 7 bases match TRBD1. The CDR3 totals 16 residues. After removal of 2 bases from V and 1 base from J, the junction contained 5 bases not matched to a gene. Germline V gene sequence: CDR1 SGHRS, CDR2 YFSETQ. The CDR3 loop reads CASSLPTGVTNEKLFF. For the CDR3, the DNA is TGCGCCAGCAGCTTACCTACAGGGGTAACTAATGAAAAACTGTTTTTT.

This chain connects TRBV6-5 to TRBJ1-2, with 10 bases identical to TRBD1. The V gene's germline CDR1 is MNHEY and CDR2 SVGAGI. Germline trimming cut 6 bases from V and 7 bases from J; bases unmatched to any gene: 8. The CDR3 totals 14 residues. CDR3 bases: TGTGCCAGCAGGGGGGGACAGGGGACCGGTGGCTACACCTTC. Translation gives CASRGGQGTGGYTF.

The genes are TRBV7-3 and TRBJ2-2; no reliable D call. Germline V CDR1 and CDR2: SGHTA, FQGTGA. Trimming cost V 4 bases and J 6 bases, with 9 bases left between them. The CDR3 loop spans 13 amino acids. CDR3 bases: TGTGCCAGCAGCTCAGAAGTATCCGGGGAGCTGTTTTTT. Amino acid sequence: CASSSEVSGELFF.

V and J are TRBV2 and TRBJ2-7, with D tentatively TRBD2 (6 bases). V was cut by 6 bases and J by 9 bases, with 12 bases left in between. CDR1 SNHLY and CDR2 FYNNEI come from the germline V gene. The CDR3 runs 11 residues. CDR3 sequence (DNA): TGTGCCAGCAGCGAACCTAGCGTGCAGTACTTC. Its translation: CASSEPSVQYF.

This sequence joins TRBV6-5 and TRBJ1-5; tentatively, D is TRBD1 (6 bases). V lost 4 bases and J lost 5, with 12 bases in between. The CDR3 is 14 amino acids. Per germline, CDR1 MNHEY and CDR2 SVGAGI. In DNA form, the CDR3 reads TGTGCCAGCAGTTCGCACAGGGCGGATCAGCCCCAGCATTTT. As protein: CASSSHRADQPQHF.

The CDR3 loop reads CASSRGQANTEAFF. The CDR3 nucleotides are TGTGCCAGCAGCCGCGGACAGGCCAACACTGAAGCTTTCTTT. This chain links TRBV4-2 with TRBJ1-1, with 7 nucleotides matching TRBD1. Germline assignment: CDR1 LGHNA and CDR2 YNFKEQ. This CDR3 has 14 amino acids. V lost 4 bases to trimming and J lost 2 bases; unmatched junction nucleotides: 4.

This chain connects TRBV7-2 to TRBJ1-3, with 9 bases aligning to TRBD1. CDR1 is SGHTA, CDR2 FQGNSA, per germline. The CDR3 runs 17 residues. Losses at the gene ends were 1 base for V and 0 bases for J; bases not matched to a gene: 4. The CDR3 loop is CASSLVGTGNSGNTIYF. CDR3 DNA sequence: TGTGCCAGCAGCTTAGTAGGGACAGGGAACTCTGGAAACACCATATATTTT.

The rearrangement uses TRBV6-6 and TRBJ1-1; D gene unclear. Trimming took off 6 bases at V and 3 bases at J, with 8 bases between the two ends. The V gene's germline CDR1 is MNHNY and CDR2 SVGAGI (reference sequence). The CDR3 contains 12 residues. CDR3 sequence (DNA): TGTGCCAGCAGCCCAAAATACACTGAAGCTTTCTTT. This codes for CASSPKYTEAFF.

V and J are TRBV12-3 or TRBV12-4 and TRBJ2-5, with 7 bases aligning to TRBD2. There are 11 residues in the CDR3. Trimming at V came to 7 bases and at J to 5 bases, leaving 1 base not matched to a gene. Written as DNA, the CDR3 is TGTGCCAGCACCGGGAGGGAGACCCAGTACTTC. This translates into CASTGRETQYF.

The genes are TRBV18 and TRBJ1-5, with 8 bases fitting TRBD1. The junction had 5 bases not matched to a gene; V was cut back by 8 bases and J by 5 bases. The CDR3 sequence is 13 residues long. CDR1 KGHSH and CDR2 LQKENI come from the germline V gene. The CDR3 protein is CASTLQGDQPQHF. In DNA form, the CDR3 reads TGTGCCAGCACTCTACAGGGGGATCAGCCCCAGCATTTT. Combining the CDR3 with reference TRBV18 and TRBJ1-5 gives the whole variable domain NAGVMQNPRHLVRRRGQEARLRCSPMKGHSHVYWYRQLPEEGLKFMVYLQKENIIDESGMPKERFSAEFPKEGPSILRIQQVVRGDSAAYFCASTLQGDQPQHFGDGTRLSIL.

A single count supports this clone. The chain couples TRBV28 to TRBJ2-7; a possible D gene is TRBD1 (6 bases). With 8 bases removed from V and 5 bases from J, the gap between germline ends came to 13 bases. CDR1 and CDR2 (germline): MDHEN, SYDVKM. The CDR3 runs 12 residues. The CDR3 reads CASVGTKDEQYF. CDR3 nucleotides: TGTGCCAGCGTGGGGACAAAGGACGAGCAGTACTTC.